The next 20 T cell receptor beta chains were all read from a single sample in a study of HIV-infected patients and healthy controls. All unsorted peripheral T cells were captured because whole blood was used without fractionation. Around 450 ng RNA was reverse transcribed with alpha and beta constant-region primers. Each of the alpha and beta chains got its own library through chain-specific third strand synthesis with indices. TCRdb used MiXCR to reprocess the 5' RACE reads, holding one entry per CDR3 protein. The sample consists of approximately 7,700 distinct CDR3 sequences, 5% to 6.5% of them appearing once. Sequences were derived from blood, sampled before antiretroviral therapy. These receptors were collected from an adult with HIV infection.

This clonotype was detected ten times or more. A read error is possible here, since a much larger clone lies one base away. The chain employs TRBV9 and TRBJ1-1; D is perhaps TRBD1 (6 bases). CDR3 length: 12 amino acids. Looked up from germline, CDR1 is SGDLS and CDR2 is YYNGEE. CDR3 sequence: CSSSDRDIEAFF. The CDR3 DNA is TGTTCCAGCAGCGACCGGGACATTGAAGCTTTCTTT.

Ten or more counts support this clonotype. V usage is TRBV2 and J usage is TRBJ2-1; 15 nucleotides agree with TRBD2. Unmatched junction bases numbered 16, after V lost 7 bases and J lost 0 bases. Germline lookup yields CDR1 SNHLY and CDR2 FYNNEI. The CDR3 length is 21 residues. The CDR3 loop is CASTYDGTSGGPSNSYNEQFF. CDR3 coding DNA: TGTGCCAGCACCTATGACGGGACTAGCGGGGGGCCGTCAAACTCCTACAATGAGCAGTTCTTC.

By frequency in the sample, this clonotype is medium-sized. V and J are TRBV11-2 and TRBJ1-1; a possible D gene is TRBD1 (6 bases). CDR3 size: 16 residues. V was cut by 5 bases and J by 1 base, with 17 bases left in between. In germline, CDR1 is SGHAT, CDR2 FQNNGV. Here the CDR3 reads CASSTEGVAPNTEAFF. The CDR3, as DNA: TGTGCCAGCAGCACCGAGGGGGTGGCGCCGAACACTGAAGCTTTCTTT.

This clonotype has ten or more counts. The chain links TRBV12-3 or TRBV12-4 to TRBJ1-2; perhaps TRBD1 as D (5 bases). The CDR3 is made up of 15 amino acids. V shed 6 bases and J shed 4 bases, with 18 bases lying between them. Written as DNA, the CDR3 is TGTGCCAGCAGCCCCGGGACCGATGTTTTCTATGGCTACACCTTC. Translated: CASSPGTDVFYGYTF.

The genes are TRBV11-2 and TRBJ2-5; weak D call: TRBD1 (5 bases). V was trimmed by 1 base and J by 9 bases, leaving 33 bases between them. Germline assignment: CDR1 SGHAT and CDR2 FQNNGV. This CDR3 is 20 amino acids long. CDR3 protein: CASSLGTLLRARPAIDPQYF. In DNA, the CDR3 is TGTGCCAGCAGCTTAGGTACCCTCCTCAGGGCCCGACCTGCCATCGATCCCCAGTACTTC.

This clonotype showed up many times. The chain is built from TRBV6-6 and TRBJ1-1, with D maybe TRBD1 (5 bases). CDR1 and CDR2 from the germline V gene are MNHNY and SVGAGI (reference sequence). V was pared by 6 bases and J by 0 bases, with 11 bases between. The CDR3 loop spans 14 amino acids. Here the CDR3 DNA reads TGTGCCAGCAGACTAGGGGTAGTGAACACTGAAGCTTTCTTT. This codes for CASRLGVVNTEAFF.

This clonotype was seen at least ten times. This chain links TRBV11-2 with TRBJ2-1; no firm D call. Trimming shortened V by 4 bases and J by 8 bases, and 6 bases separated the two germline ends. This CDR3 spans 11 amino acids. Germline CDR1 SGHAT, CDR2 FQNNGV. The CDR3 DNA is TGTGCCAGCAGCTCCCTCTATGAGCAGTTCTTC. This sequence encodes CASSSLYEQFF. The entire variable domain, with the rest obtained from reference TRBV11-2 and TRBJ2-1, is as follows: EAGVAQSPRYKIIEKRQSVAFWCNPISGHATLYWYQQILGQGPKLLIQFQNNGVVDDSQLPKDRFSAERLKGVDSTLKIQPAKLEDSAVYLCASSSLYEQFFGPGTRLTVL.

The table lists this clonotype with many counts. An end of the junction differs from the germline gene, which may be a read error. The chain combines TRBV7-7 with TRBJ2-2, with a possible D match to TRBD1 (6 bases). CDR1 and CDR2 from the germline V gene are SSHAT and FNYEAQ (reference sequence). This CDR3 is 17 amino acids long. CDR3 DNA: TGTGCTAGCAGCTTCATGACAGGACCCCCGAACACCGGGGAGCTGTTTTTT. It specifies CASSFMTGPPNTGELFF.

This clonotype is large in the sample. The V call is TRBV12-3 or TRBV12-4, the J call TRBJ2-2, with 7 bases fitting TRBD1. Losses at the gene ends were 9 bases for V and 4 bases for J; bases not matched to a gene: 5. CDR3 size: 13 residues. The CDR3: CASVTGLTGELFF. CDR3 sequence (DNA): TGTGCCAGTGTGACAGGGCTCACCGGGGAGCTGTTTTTT.

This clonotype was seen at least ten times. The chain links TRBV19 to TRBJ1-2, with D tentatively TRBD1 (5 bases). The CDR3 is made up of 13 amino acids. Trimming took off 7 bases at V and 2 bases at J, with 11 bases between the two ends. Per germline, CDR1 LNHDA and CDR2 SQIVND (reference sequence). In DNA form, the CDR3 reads TGTGCCAGTAAGGACAATCCCAACTATGGCTACACCTTC. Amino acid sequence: CASKDNPNYGYTF.

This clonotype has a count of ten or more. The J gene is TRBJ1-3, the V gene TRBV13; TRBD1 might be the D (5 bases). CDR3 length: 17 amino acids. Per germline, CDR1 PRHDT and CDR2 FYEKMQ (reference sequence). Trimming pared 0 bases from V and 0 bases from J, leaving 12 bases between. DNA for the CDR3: TGTGCCAGCAGCTTAGGGGGGCCGTCCCGCTCTGGAAACACCATATATTTT. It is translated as CASSLGGPSRSGNTIYF.

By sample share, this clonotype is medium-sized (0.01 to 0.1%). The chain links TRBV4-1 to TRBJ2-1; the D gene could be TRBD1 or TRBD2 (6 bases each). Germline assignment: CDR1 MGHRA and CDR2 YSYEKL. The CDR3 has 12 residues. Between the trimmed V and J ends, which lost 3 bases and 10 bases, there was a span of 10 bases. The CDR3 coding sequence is TGCGCCAGCAGCCAGACGGGGGCGGAGCAGTTCTTC. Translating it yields CASSQTGAEQFF.

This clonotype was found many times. Here the CDR3 reads CASSLRLGGGTEAFF. CDR3 in DNA: TGCGCCAGCAGCCTTCGCTTAGGAGGGGGGACTGAAGCTTTCTTT. The gene calls are TRBV5-1 and TRBJ1-1, with a tentative D call TRBD1 (6 bases). The CDR3 is 15 residues long. Trimming took off 4 bases at V and 5 bases at J, with 18 bases between the two ends. Germline V gene lookup returns CDR1 SGHRS and CDR2 YFSETQ.

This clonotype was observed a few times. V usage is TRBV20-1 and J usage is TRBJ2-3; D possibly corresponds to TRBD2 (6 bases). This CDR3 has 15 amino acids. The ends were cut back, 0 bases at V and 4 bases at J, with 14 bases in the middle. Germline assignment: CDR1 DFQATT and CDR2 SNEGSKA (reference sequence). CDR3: CSARDLRGDPDTQYF. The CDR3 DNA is TGCAGTGCTAGAGATCTTCGCGGGGATCCAGATACGCAGTATTTT.

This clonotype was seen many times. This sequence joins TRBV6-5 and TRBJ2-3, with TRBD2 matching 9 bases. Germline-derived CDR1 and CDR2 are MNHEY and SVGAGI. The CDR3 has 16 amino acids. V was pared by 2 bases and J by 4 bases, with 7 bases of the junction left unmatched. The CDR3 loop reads CASSYGTSRTADTQYF. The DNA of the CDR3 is TGTGCCAGCAGTTACGGGACTAGCCGTACAGCAGATACGCAGTATTTT.

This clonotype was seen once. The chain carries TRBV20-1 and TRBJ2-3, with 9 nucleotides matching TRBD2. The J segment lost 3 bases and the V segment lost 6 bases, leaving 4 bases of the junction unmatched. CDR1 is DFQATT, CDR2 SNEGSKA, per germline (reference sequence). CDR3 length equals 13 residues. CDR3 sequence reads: CSAPSGETDTQYF. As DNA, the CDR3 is TGCAGTGCCCCTAGCGGGGAGACAGATACGCAGTATTTT.

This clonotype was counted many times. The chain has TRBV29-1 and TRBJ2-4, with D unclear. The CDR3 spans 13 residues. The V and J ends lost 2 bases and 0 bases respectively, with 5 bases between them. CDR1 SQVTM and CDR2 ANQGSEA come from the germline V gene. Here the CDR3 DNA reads TGCAGCGTTGAATTAGTAGCCAAAAACATTCAGTACTTC. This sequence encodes CSVELVAKNIQYF. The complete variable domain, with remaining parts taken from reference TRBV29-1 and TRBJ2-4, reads SAVISQKPSRDICQRGTSLTIQCQVDSQVTMMFWYRQQPGQSLTLIATANQGSEATYESGFVIDKFPISRPNLTFSTLTVSNMSPEDSSIYLCSVELVAKNIQYFGAGTRLSVL.

As DNA, the CDR3 is TGTGCCAGCAGCCAAAGCGGGACCGTAGTGGAGTTCTTC. Translation gives CASSQSGTVVEFF. This chain uses TRBV7-9 with TRBJ2-1; 7 nucleotides agree with TRBD2. The V gene's germline CDR1 is SEHNR and CDR2 FQNEAQ (reference sequence). The CDR3 is 13 residues long. J gave up 14 bases and V 5 bases, and 12 bases lay outside the gene matches.

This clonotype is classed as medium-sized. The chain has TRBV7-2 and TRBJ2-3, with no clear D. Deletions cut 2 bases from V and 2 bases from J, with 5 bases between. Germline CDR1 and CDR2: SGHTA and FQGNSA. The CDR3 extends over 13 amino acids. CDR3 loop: CASSLMLTDTQYF. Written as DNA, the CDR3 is TGTGCCAGCAGCTTAATGCTCACAGATACGCAGTATTTT.

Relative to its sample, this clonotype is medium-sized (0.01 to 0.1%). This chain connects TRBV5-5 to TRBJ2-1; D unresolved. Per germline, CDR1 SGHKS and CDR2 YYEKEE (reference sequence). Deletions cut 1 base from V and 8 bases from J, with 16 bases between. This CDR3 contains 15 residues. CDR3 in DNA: TGTGCCAGCAGCTTGAAGGAGCTTTGGGTCCATGAGCAGTTCTTC. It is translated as CASSLKELWVHEQFF.